This entry describes one TCR beta chain. This specimen comes from a study of blood T cell repertoires in COVID-19. Study-level information: Whether acute or convalescent, the COVID-19 samples came from the United States, Italy and Spain. PBMCs, B-cell-depleted T cells, or T cells provided the cDNA or gDNA that made up the material.

Germline CDR1 is MNHEY and CDR2 is SVGEGT. The length of the CDR3 is 18 residues. V was pared by 5 bases and J by 0 bases, with 7 bases of the junction left unmatched. The authors' processing: Amplification from reference gene primers served as the basis for estimated nucleated cell counts. The method was immunoSEQ multiplex PCR; TCRdb's version includes in-frame clones alone and lacks a portion of them. V, J and clone size are those of that table, while D and trimming were read from the DNA. This sample yields 90,000 to 120,000 clones, of which about three quarters are seen a single time; over 4% belongs to the top ten.

The clonotype was recovered from a man in his 70s with acute or convalescent COVID-19. The sample comprised peripheral blood. The chain employs TRBV6-2 or TRBV6-3 and TRBJ2-6; TRBD2 matches at 10 bases. The CDR3 nucleotides are TGTGCCAGCAGTCCGCCAGCGGGGGGGCTCTCTGGGGCCAACGTCCTGACTTTC. Translation gives CASSPPAGGLSGANVLTF.